There are a few counts of the clone carrying this T cell receptor beta chain. Its antigen is not identified. The data derive from a study of T-cell memory formation after mild COVID-19. Using its own MiXCR run on the 5' RACE reads, TCRdb lists one record per CDR3 protein. The table has fewer than 550,000 distinct CDR3 sequences, over 15% seen once; the top ten hold 7.5% to 10%. General study points: While clones contracting from day 15 to 85 were balanced between CD4 and CD8, later expanders leaned CD4+.

This CDR3 spans 14 amino acids. The V and J ends lost 4 bases and 3 bases respectively, with 14 bases between them. The germline CDR1 and CDR2 sequences are SGHNT and YYREEE (reference sequence). The chain couples TRBV5-4 to TRBJ2-7, with unresolved D. This sequence was found in an adult woman who had mild COVID-19 (a few samples of this study predate the infection). Cell type and time point are not known. The source material was PBMCs or a T cell subset sorted from them (not recorded which). The CDR3 sequence: CASSIEVGDYEQYF. The CDR3 region has the DNA TGTGCCAGCAGCATCGAGGTGGGTGACTACGAGCAGTACTTC. Together with reference TRBV5-4 and TRBJ2-7, the CDR3 gives the full variable domain: ETGVTQSPTHLIKTRGQQVTLRCSSQSGHNTVSWYQQALGQGPQFIFQYYREEENGRGNFPPRFSGLQFPNYSSELNVNALELDDSALYLCASSIEVGDYEQYFGPGTRLTVT.